One sample yielded the 17 T cell receptor beta chains listed below, sequenced in a study of T cells in Graves' hyperthyroidism and ophthalmopathy. The TCR beta CDR3 regions underwent amplification using RNA transcripts as the source. HTBI primers drove first-round RT-PCR of the TCR CDR3. Each CDR3 protein gets one entry after TCRdb re-called the multiplex PCR reads with MiXCR. The repertoire holds about 300,000 distinct CDR3 sequences, with about 25% as singletons. Sequencing input: blood. The receptor source for this set is a middle-aged man with Graves' hyperthyroidism that later progressed to Graves' ophthalmopathy.

This clonotype was seen at least ten times. This chain's CDR3 is CSAGGHGNTIYF. The CDR3 coding sequence is TGCAGTGCTGGCGGGCATGGAAACACCATATATTTT. The chain links TRBV20-1 to TRBJ1-3; D is undetermined. The V and J ends lost 5 bases and 3 bases respectively, with 8 bases between them. Germline loops: CDR1 DFQATT, CDR2 SNEGSKA (reference sequence). This CDR3 is built from 12 residues.

This clonotype has at least ten counts. The V gene is TRBV28, the J gene TRBJ2-7; D gene uncertain. With 5 bases removed from V and 0 bases from J, the gap between germline ends came to 5 bases. The CDR3 loop spans 12 amino acids. CDR1 is MDHEN and CDR2 is SYDVKM in the germline V gene. The CDR3 region has the DNA TGTGCCAGCAGTGTACGCTCCTACGAGCAGTACTTC. It codes for CASSVRSYEQYF.

This clonotype was recorded at least ten times. The chain links TRBV29-1 to TRBJ1-1; D is ambiguous. V was clipped by 6 bases and J by 6 bases, with 5 bases between them. The CDR3 runs 9 residues. Germline V CDR1 and CDR2: SQVTM, ANQGSEA. The CDR3 bases are TGCAGCGTGGGTGCTGAAGCTTTCTTT. Translated, it gives CSVGAEAFF.

This clonotype occurred a few times. The rearrangement joins TRBV28 to TRBJ1-5; D remains ambiguous. V was clipped by 8 bases and J by 8 bases, with 13 bases between them. The CDR3 runs 12 residues. Germline V CDR1 and CDR2: MDHEN, SYDVKM. Here the CDR3 DNA reads TGTGCCAGCTCCAAACGAATGGAGCCCCAGCATTTT. Amino acids: CASSKRMEPQHF.

This clonotype has a count of ten or more. V is TRBV12-3 or TRBV12-4 and J is TRBJ2-1; 8 nucleotides align to TRBD2. V gave up 2 bases and J gave up 7 bases; unmatched junction bases: 13. There are 17 residues in the CDR3. The CDR3 protein is CASSLYSALAGPNEQFF. For the CDR3, the DNA is TGTGCCAGCAGTTTATACTCGGCCCTAGCGGGTCCGAATGAGCAGTTCTTC.

CDR3 sequence reads: CASSITATYGYTF. Written as DNA, the CDR3 is TGTGCCAGCAGTATCACAGCTACCTATGGCTACACCTTC. The genes are TRBV6-4 and TRBJ1-2, with unresolved D. The CDR3 extends over 13 amino acids. The germline gives CDR1 MRHNA, CDR2 SNTAGT. V lost 5 bases and J lost 4, with 11 bases in between.

The sample holds many counts of this clonotype. V usage is TRBV30 and J usage is TRBJ1-1; tentative D call: TRBD1 (6 bases). Germline-derived CDR1 and CDR2 are GTSNPN and SVGIG (reference sequence). The CDR3 is 13 residues long. The V gene lost 5 bases and the J gene lost 4 bases, with 14 bases spanning the gap. The CDR3 here is CAWDGGVGTEAFF. The CDR3 DNA follows: TGTGCCTGGGATGGGGGCGTCGGCACTGAAGCTTTCTTT.

This chain uses TRBV2 with TRBJ1-2; D might be TRBD1 (5 bases). The germline V and J ends were trimmed by 8 bases and 4 bases, with 14 bases remaining between them. CDR1 SNHLY and CDR2 FYNNEI come from the germline V gene. The CDR3 consists of 13 residues. As DNA, the CDR3 is TGTGCCAGCGCTTCCCAGGGCATCTATGGCTACACCTTC. It translates to CASASQGIYGYTF. Full variable domain (outside the CDR3, taken from reference TRBV2 and TRBJ1-2): EPEVTQTPSHQVTQMGQEVILRCVPISNHLYFYWYRQILGQKVEFLVSFYNNEISEKSEIFDDQFSVERPDGSNFTLKIRSTKLEDSAMYFCASASQGIYGYTFGSGTRLTVV.

Many counts were recorded for this clonotype. J is TRBJ2-3 and V is TRBV4-1, with TRBD2 matching over 10 bases. The CDR3 is 13 residues long. The germline gives CDR1 MGHRA, CDR2 YSYEKL. Written as DNA, the CDR3 is TGCGCTGTAGGGACTAGCGGCACAGATACGCAGTATTTT. Translated: CAVGTSGTDTQYF.

V gene TRBV6-1 combines with J gene TRBJ2-7; D is possibly TRBD1 or TRBD2 (5 bases each). V was shortened by 6 bases and J by 2 bases, with 17 bases between the two germline ends. Germline assignment: CDR1 MNHNS and CDR2 SASEGT. This CDR3 has 15 amino acids. CDR3 DNA sequence: TGTGCCAGCAGCAACCCGGGACGGCCTACCTACGAGCAGTACTTC. Translated: CASSNPGRPTYEQYF.

In this sample, this clonotype turned up many times. This rearrangement joins TRBV25-1 to TRBJ2-6, with D perhaps being TRBD1 or TRBD2 (5 bases each). The CDR3 spans 17 residues. The V end lost 4 bases, the J end lost 0 bases, and 13 bases lay between the germline ends. Germline lookup yields CDR1 MGHDK and CDR2 SYGVNS. This CDR3 reads CASSGWGRISGANVLTF. As DNA, the CDR3 is TGTGCCAGCAGTGGTTGGGGACGGATCTCTGGGGCCAACGTCCTGACTTTC.

This clonotype was detected many times. The chain uses TRBV29-1 and TRBJ2-5; perhaps TRBD2 as D (6 bases). Trimming pared 6 bases from V and 5 bases from J, leaving 10 bases between. CDR1 and CDR2 (germline): SQVTM, ANQGSEA. This CDR3 is 11 amino acids long. The CDR3 coding sequence is TGCAGCGTGGGGGGTCTCGAGACCCAGTACTTC. As protein: CSVGGLETQYF.

The table lists this clonotype with many counts. This chain joins TRBV5-1 and TRBJ2-7; 11 bases agree with TRBD2. CDR3 length: 15 residues. Trimming removed 4 bases from V and 2 bases from J; junction bases left unmatched: 5. The germline CDR1 and CDR2 sequences are SGHRS and YFSETQ. DNA of the CDR3: TGCGCCAGCAGCCAGCTAGCGGGAGGAACCTACGAGCAGTACTTC. Its translation is CASSQLAGGTYEQYF.

The table lists this clonotype with many counts. The V call is TRBV7-8, the J call TRBJ2-3; 8 bases agree with TRBD1. V shed 3 bases, J shed 2 bases, and the junction held 7 bases outside the gene matches. This CDR3 comprises 16 residues. The germline V gene encodes CDR1 SGHVS and CDR2 FQNEAQ. The CDR3: CASSFRDRGPTDTQYF. CDR3 coding DNA: TGTGCCAGCAGCTTCCGAGACAGGGGACCCACAGATACGCAGTATTTT.

This clonotype was counted many times. V and J are TRBV18 and TRBJ1-6; D may be TRBD1 (5 bases). Deletions cut 1 base from V and 0 bases from J, with 10 bases between. CDR3 size: 17 residues. The germline V gene has CDR1 KGHSH and CDR2 LQKENI. The CDR3 loop is CASSPQGPSSYNSPLHF. CDR3 coding DNA: TGTGCCAGCTCACCACAGGGGCCAAGCTCCTATAATTCACCCCTCCACTTT. Based on the CDR3 plus reference TRBV18 and TRBJ1-6, the full variable domain is NAGVMQNPRHLVRRRGQEARLRCSPMKGHSHVYWYRQLPEEGLKFMVYLQKENIIDESGMPKERFSAEFPKEGPSILRIQQVVRGDSAAYFCASSPQGPSSYNSPLHFGNGTRLTVT.

In this sample, this clonotype turned up many times. The V call is TRBV11-2, the J call TRBJ2-5; D is perhaps TRBD2 (6 bases). Germline V lookup: CDR1 SGHAT, CDR2 FQNNGV. V dropped 6 bases and J dropped 2 bases, with 19 bases sitting between them. The CDR3 loop spans 16 amino acids. Here the CDR3 reads CASSPLMDGRQETQYF. In nucleotides, the CDR3 is TGTGCCAGCAGTCCCTTAATGGACGGGAGACAAGAGACCCAGTACTTC.

This clonotype has ten or more counts. The chain couples TRBV7-9 to TRBJ1-5; D is unclear. Trimming shortened V by 7 bases and J by 1 base, and 11 bases separated the two germline ends. Germline CDR1 is SEHNR and CDR2 is FQNEAQ (reference sequence). CDR3 length: 14 amino acids. CDR3 sequence: CASKPERSNQPQHF. CDR3 DNA: TGTGCCAGCAAACCAGAGAGGAGCAATCAGCCCCAGCATTTT.